This T cell receptor (beta chain) came from a study of naive and memory T cell subsets. Study-level results: There was no ground truth to check naive and memory subset results. From naive to CM, EM and EMRA, diversity decreased and Gini increased. Naive repertoires, especially CD8, held a few larger clonotypes, possibly memory cells re-expressing CD45RA.

Of note for this clonotype: Its antigen remains unknown.

Two oligonucleotides, mixed equimolar, formed the beta constant-region primer covering TRBC1 and TRBC2. Four rounds of PCR amplified the ligated cDNA using nested alpha and beta constant-region primers plus SP2. The cDNA 3' end received a ligated single-stranded oligonucleotide carrying the SP2 primer and a 12-nucleotide UMI. TCRdb itself ran the UMI-ligation and nested PCR reads through MiXCR, one entry per CDR3 protein. The table includes 120,000 to 150,000 distinct CDR3 sequences, under 25% detected once. Sequential positive selection took CD4 T cells first, then CD8 T cells. The germline V and J ends were trimmed by 5 bases and 2 bases, with 15 bases remaining between them. The CDR3 runs to 15 residues. In germline, CDR1 is SEHNR, CDR2 FQNEAQ (reference sequence).

This receptor was obtained from a human donor in good health. The specimen was naive CD8+ T cells from blood. The chain joins TRBV7-9 to TRBJ1-1; possibly TRBD1 for D (5 bases). CDR3 sequence reads: CASSPPRGPNTEAFF. As DNA, the CDR3 is TGTGCCAGCAGCCCTCCTCGGGGCCCAAACACTGAAGCTTTCTTT.